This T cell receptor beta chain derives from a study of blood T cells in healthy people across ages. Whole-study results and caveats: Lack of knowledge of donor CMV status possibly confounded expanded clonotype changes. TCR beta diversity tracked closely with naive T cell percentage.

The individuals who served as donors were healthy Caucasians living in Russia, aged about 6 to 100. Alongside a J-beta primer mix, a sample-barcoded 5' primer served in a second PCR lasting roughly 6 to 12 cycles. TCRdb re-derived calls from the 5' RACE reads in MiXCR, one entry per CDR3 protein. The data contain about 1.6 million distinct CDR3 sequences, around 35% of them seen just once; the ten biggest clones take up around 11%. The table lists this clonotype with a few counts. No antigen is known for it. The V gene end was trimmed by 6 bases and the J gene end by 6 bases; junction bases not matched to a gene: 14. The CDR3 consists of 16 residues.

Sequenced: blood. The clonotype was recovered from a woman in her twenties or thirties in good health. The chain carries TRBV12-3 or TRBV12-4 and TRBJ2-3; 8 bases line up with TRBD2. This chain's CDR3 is CASSPTHGGARDTQYF. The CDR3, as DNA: TGTGCCAGCAGCCCCACCCACGGGGGGGCCCGGGATACGCAGTATTTT.